Listed below are T cell receptor beta chains from one sample, sequenced in a study of tumour-infiltrating T cells in Burkitt lymphoma. The repertoire was sequenced with immunoSEQ multiplex PCR; TCRdb's copy has only in-frame clones and lacks some. The sample lists some 2,500 clones; 80% to 90% were seen once. Input material: tumor tissue. All receptors come from a human donor with diffuse large B-cell lymphoma. The CDR3 runs from the conserved cysteine through the conserved F or W. D genes are given only for firm matches. The size field is filled for only some rows; it gives once, few, many or a size class.

J gene	D gene	V gene	clone size	CDR3 protein	CDR3 DNA
TRBJ2-7	TRBD2	TRBV2	.	CASSGTSGYEQYF	TGTGCCAGCAGTGGTACTAGCGGCTACGAGCAGTACTTC
TRBJ1-1	.	TRBV29-1	.	CSVVFTSNTEAFF	TGCAGCGTTGTGTTCACATCGAACACTGAAGCTTTCTTT
TRBJ1-4	TRBD1	TRBV5-1	.	CASSTQGADEKLFF	TGCGCCAGCTCCACCCAGGGGGCAGACGAAAAACTGTTTTTT
TRBJ2-1	TRBD2	TRBV7-9	.	CASSSGLATYNEQFF	TGTGCCAGCAGCTCGGGACTAGCGACTTACAATGAGCAGTTCTTC
TRBJ1-2	.	TRBV19	.	CASRVQGKFGYTF	TGTGCCAGTAGAGTCCAGGGCAAGTTTGGCTACACCTTC
TRBJ1-2	TRBD1	TRBV2	.	CASGTEYGYTF	TGTGCCAGCGGGACAGAGTATGGCTACACCTTC
TRBJ2-7	TRBD2	TRBV6-6	.	CASSSRGGPNEQYF	TGTGCCAGCAGTTCCCGGGGGGGGCCCAACGAGCAGTACTTC
TRBJ2-7	TRBD1	TRBV18	.	CASSPPTGKLAYEQYF	TGTGCCAGCTCACCTCCGACAGGGAAATTAGCCTACGAGCAGTACTTC
TRBJ1-1	.	TRBV18	.	CASSPTGTLNTEAFF	TGTGCCAGCTCACCCACCGGGACACTAAACACTGAAGCTTTCTTT
TRBJ1-2	.	TRBV7-9	.	CASSALQVNYGYTF	TGTGCCAGCAGCGCATTACAGGTGAACTATGGCTACACCTTC
TRBJ2-3	.	TRBV4-1	.	CASSQDTGPATDTQYF	TGCGCCAGCAGCCAAGATACAGGGCCCGCCACAGATACGCAGTATTTT
TRBJ2-5	TRBD2	TRBV25-1	once	CASTVTASGAQETQYF	TGTGCCAGCACCGTAACGGCTAGCGGGGCCCAAGAGACCCAGTACTTC
TRBJ2-3	.	TRBV18	.	CASSPRDGEPEGTDTQYF	TGTGCCAGCTCACCACGGGATGGCGAACCCGAGGGGACAGATACGCAGTATTTT
TRBJ1-5	.	TRBV2	.	CASSEAAQNQPQHF	TGTGCCAGCAGTGAAGCGGCGCAGAATCAGCCCCAGCATTTT
TRBJ1-1	.	TRBV2	once	CASSEDVNTEAFF	TGTGCCAGCAGTGAAGACGTGAACACTGAAGCTTTCTTT
TRBJ2-1	.	TRBV7-2	.	CASTPGSTLSEQFF	TGTGCCAGCACCCCCGGCTCAACCCTTAGTGAGCAGTTCTTC
TRBJ2-7	.	TRBV28	.	CASRISGISYEQYF	TGTGCCAGCAGGATTTCGGGGATATCCTACGAGCAGTACTTC
TRBJ2-2	TRBD1	TRBV11-2	once	CATMGTGNTGELFF	TGTGCCACCATGGGGACAGGCAACACCGGGGAGCTGTTTTTT
TRBJ1-1	.	TRBV6-1	.	CASSEDKAFF	TGTGCCAGCAGTGAGGATAAAGCTTTCTTT
TRBJ2-7	.	TRBV27	once	CASSSLEGHVSYEQYF	TGTGCCAGCAGTTCCCTGGAGGGTCACGTCTCCTACGAGCAGTACTTC
TRBJ1-5	TRBD1	TRBV19	.	CASSPQGAHQPQHF	TGTGCCAGTAGCCCTCAGGGGGCCCATCAGCCCCAGCATTTT
TRBJ1-1	.	TRBV6-1	once	CASSALHGANTEAFF	TGTGCCAGCAGTGCCTTACACGGGGCGAACACTGAAGCTTTCTTT
TRBJ2-3	TRBD2	TRBV5-1	.	CASSLEPAGAGDTQYF	TGCGCCAGCAGCTTGGAGCCAGCGGGAGCGGGAGATACGCAGTATTTT
TRBJ2-5	TRBD2	TRBV5-5	.	CASNLGTTGTQYF	TGTGCCAGCAATTTGGGGACTACGGGGACCCAGTACTTC
TRBJ2-3	TRBD2	TRBV11-3	.	CASSVLAGSTDTQYF	TGTGCCAGCAGCGTTCTAGCGGGGAGCACAGATACGCAGTATTTT
TRBJ2-1	.	TRBV7-9	.	CASSLAGTYNEQFF	TGTGCCAGCAGCTTAGCGGGGACCTACAATGAGCAGTTCTTC
TRBJ2-1	TRBD1	TRBV27	.	CASSLVGQGSNEQFF	TGTGCCAGCAGTTTAGTCGGACAGGGGAGCAATGAGCAGTTCTTC
TRBJ2-2	.	TRBV29-1	.	CSVLPYRDSQNTGELFF	TGCAGCGTCCTGCCGTACCGGGACTCTCAGAACACCGGGGAGCTGTTTTTT
TRBJ1-1	.	TRBV14	few	CASSQRQKAEAFF	TGTGCCAGCAGCCAACGACAGAAAGCTGAAGCTTTCTTT
TRBJ1-1	TRBD1	TRBV7-8	.	CASSGRTGRTEAFF	TGTGCCAGCAGCGGTCGGACAGGGAGAACTGAAGCTTTCTTT
TRBJ2-3	.	TRBV27	.	CASTDTQYF	TGTGCCAGCACAGATACGCAGTATTTT
TRBJ2-3	.	TRBV12-5	once	CASGWQGALTDTQYF	TGTGCTAGTGGTTGGCAGGGAGCTCTCACAGATACGCAGTATTTT
TRBJ2-1	TRBD1	TRBV12-5	.	CASAGTGGIYNEQFF	TGTGCTAGTGCCGGGACAGGGGGAATCTACAATGAGCAGTTCTTC
TRBJ2-7	TRBD2	TRBV27	.	CASSLSGSLREQYF	TGTGCCAGCAGTTTAAGCGGGAGTCTCCGCGAGCAGTACTTC
TRBJ2-3	.	TRBV6-4	.	CASSKSGTAIGADTQYF	TGTGCCAGCAGTAAGTCCGGGACTGCCATTGGAGCGGATACGCAGTATTTT
TRBJ2-7	.	TRBV7-8	.	CASSLEAGEQYF	TGTGCCAGCAGCTTAGAGGCGGGCGAGCAGTACTTC
TRBJ2-2	TRBD2	TRBV29-1	.	CSVAKREDGELFF	TGCAGCGTTGCTAAGCGGGAGGACGGGGAGCTGTTTTTT
TRBJ1-1	TRBD1	TRBV2	.	CASSRTGGRLGDTEAFF	TGTGCCAGCAGTAGGACAGGGGGTAGACTCGGGGACACTGAAGCTTTCTTT
TRBJ1-2	.	TRBV28	once	CASSLGNRANYYGYTF	TGTGCCAGCAGTTTAGGAAACAGGGCCAACTACTATGGCTACACCTTC
TRBJ2-5	.	TRBV5-1	.	CASSSSGAVQETQYF	TGCGCCAGCAGCTCATCAGGGGCTGTCCAAGAGACCCAGTACTTC
TRBJ1-5	.	TRBV28	.	CASGKMGGRSQPQHF	TGTGCCAGCGGTAAAATGGGGGGTAGAAGTCAGCCCCAGCATTTT
TRBJ2-7	.	TRBV4-3	.	CASSQGTGYYYEQYF	TGCGCCAGCAGCCAAGGCACGGGATATTACTACGAGCAGTACTTC